The rows below give T cell receptor beta chains drawn from one sample of a study of blood T cell repertoires in COVID-19. Method: immunoSEQ multiplex PCR; TCRdb's copy keeps in-frame clones and lacks some. The sample lists some 200,000 clones, roughly 81% seen once, with roughly 12% in the top ten. The sequenced material came from peripheral blood. Receptor source: a woman of 80 years or more with COVID-19, enrolled during active disease. The conserved cysteine and the conserved F or W are not part of the CDR3 here.

V gene	CDR3 length	CDR3 protein
TRBV19	10	ASSMVAYGYT
TRBV12-5	12	ASGLGQGTGELF
TRBV7-6	11	ASSLTNTGELF
TRBV6-5	11	ASGDRNTGELF
TRBV7-9	12	ASSPRDREDEQY
TRBV5-1	16	ASSHPREVAGVTDTQY
TRBV6-5	11	ASAGGGHSPLH
TRBV7-9	11	ASSHRTSREQY
TRBV5-1	15	ASSLVAGGPGTDTQY
TRBV15	12	ATSRDQVNYGYT
TRBV7-9	13	ASSSIGQPQETQY
TRBV5-1	13	ASSPGLAGEETQY